These 15 T cell receptor beta chains share one sample of origin, sequenced in a study of T cell responses to AZD1222 COVID-19 vaccine (dated by TCRdb to 2020 to 2022). The label giving this sample's time point can be read as: baseline before first vaccination. The method was the immunoSEQ multiplex PCR assay. TCRdb retrieved this table from immuneACCESS and kept in-frame rearrangements only. Not all clones are present; in checked studies, unresolved V genes account for under half, and no reason is known for the remainder. Present in this sample are 75,000 to 100,000 clones, around nine tenths of which were seen just once. Roughly 2.7% of the sample is in the top ten clones. Material: peripheral blood, obtained on day 0 of AZD1222 vaccination. Receptor source: an adult in good health.

The chain combines TRBV18 with TRBJ2-2, with 7 bases that match TRBD1. Trimming cost V 3 bases and J 1 base; bases outside gene matches: 5. Germline lookup yields CDR1 KGHSH and CDR2 LQKENI. This CDR3 is 16 amino acids long. CDR3 loop: CASSPNTGENTGELFF. CDR3 bases: TGTGCCAGCTCACCGAATACAGGGGAGAACACCGGGGAGCTGTTTTTT.

The genes are TRBV28 and TRBJ1-4, with a tentative D call TRBD1 (5 bases). Germline assignment: CDR1 MDHEN and CDR2 SYDVKM. Between the trimmed V and J ends, which lost 7 bases and 0 bases, there was a span of 15 bases. The CDR3 extends over 16 amino acids. CDR3 sequence: CASTQDKLATNEKLFF. The CDR3 DNA is TGTGCCAGCACCCAGGACAAGCTCGCAACTAATGAAAAACTGTTTTTT.

The chain joins TRBV6-2 or TRBV6-3 to TRBJ2-7; 14 bases are a match to TRBD2. This CDR3 is 15 amino acids long. Germline trimming cut 2 bases from V and 6 bases from J; bases unmatched to any gene: 3. CDR1 MNHEY and CDR2 SVGEGT come from the germline V gene. Written as DNA, the CDR3 is TGTGCCAGCAGTTACCCGGGACTAGCGGGAGTCGAGCAGTACTTC. Its translation is CASSYPGLAGVEQYF.

The chain couples TRBV28 to TRBJ2-7, with D hard to call. CDR1 and CDR2 from the germline V gene are MDHEN and SYDVKM. The CDR3 contains 14 residues. V was trimmed by 4 bases and J by 1 base, leaving 11 bases between them. Here the CDR3 DNA reads TGTGCCAGCAGTTCCACGGCTGATTCCTACGAGCAGTACTTC. Its protein is CASSSTADSYEQYF. The full variable domain, in which reference TRBV28 and TRBJ2-7 provide the parts outside the CDR3, is DVKVTQSSRYLVKRTGEKVFLECVQDMDHENMFWYRQDPGLGLRLIYFSYDVKMKEKGDIPEGYSVSREKKERFSLILESASTNQTSMYLCASSSTADSYEQYFGPGTRLTVT.

V and J are TRBV4-3 and TRBJ2-6, with 9 bases aligning to TRBD1. Germline CDR1 LGHNA, CDR2 YSLEER. The CDR3 has 17 amino acids. V dropped 2 bases and J dropped 0; count of bases not matched to a gene: 2. In DNA form, the CDR3 reads TGCGCCAGCAGCCAAAAGACAGGGGGCTCTGGGGCCAACGTCCTGACTTTC. Its protein product is CASSQKTGGSGANVLTF.

V gene TRBV7-9 combines with J gene TRBJ1-1, with 8 bases aligning to TRBD1. This CDR3 region has 14 residues. V shed 7 bases, J shed 3 bases, and the junction held 7 bases outside the gene matches. Germline loops: CDR1 SEHNR, CDR2 FQNEAQ (reference sequence). The CDR3 DNA follows: TGTGCCAGCAAGACACAGGGGGTCGACACTGAAGCTTTCTTT. This codes for CASKTQGVDTEAFF.

J is TRBJ1-5 and V is TRBV5-4; no firm D call. Germline lookup yields CDR1 SGHNT and CDR2 YYREEE (reference sequence). This CDR3 is built from 13 residues. V lost 0 bases, J lost 5 bases, and 6 bases lay in between. CDR3 in amino acids: CASSLGMDQPQHF. The CDR3, as DNA: TGTGCCAGCAGCTTGGGTATGGATCAGCCCCAGCATTTT.

This sequence joins TRBV5-1 and TRBJ2-1; D ambiguous. The V end was cut by 0 bases, the J end by 0 bases, with 7 bases between. The CDR3 is 15 residues long. Germline values: CDR1 SGHRS, CDR2 YFSETQ. For the CDR3, the DNA is TGCGCCAGCAGCTTGGCTCAGAGCTCCTACAATGAGCAGTTCTTC. It codes for CASSLAQSSYNEQFF.

The CDR3 nucleotides are TGTGCCAGCAGCTTGGCCAGGGAAGGGTGGTATGGCTACACCTTC. This encodes CASSLAREGWYGYTF. The chain is built from TRBV5-5 and TRBJ1-2, with D perhaps matching TRBD1 (5 bases). Germline assignment: CDR1 SGHKS and CDR2 YYEKEE (reference sequence). This CDR3 has 15 amino acids. Trimming left V 0 bases short and J 5 bases short, with 14 bases between.

The V call is TRBV11-2, the J call TRBJ1-2, with D uncertain. The CDR3 length is 17 residues. CDR1 SGHAT and CDR2 FQNNGV come from the germline V gene. The germline V and J ends were trimmed by 3 bases and 8 bases, with 25 bases remaining between them. CDR3 loop: CASSFSRGVGFSGGYTF. The CDR3 nucleotides read TGTGCCAGCAGCTTTTCTCGCGGGGTCGGTTTCTCGGGCGGCTACACCTTC.

V gene TRBV5-5 combines with J gene TRBJ2-5, with unresolved D. V was cut by 0 bases and J by 2 bases, with 17 bases left in between. CDR1 and CDR2 from the germline V gene are SGHKS and YYEKEE (reference sequence). The CDR3 sequence is 17 residues long. The CDR3 DNA reads TGTGCCAGCAGCTTGGCCGGTTGGGGTTTGGAACAAGAGACCCAGTACTTC. Translation gives CASSLAGWGLEQETQYF.

The chain joins TRBV27 to TRBJ2-2; 7 bases map to TRBD2. This CDR3 region has 14 residues. CDR1 and CDR2 (germline): MNHEY, SMNVEV (reference sequence). The ends lost 5 bases at V and 3 bases at J; junction bases unmatched: 3. This chain's CDR3 is CASSGGSYTGELFF. The DNA for the CDR3 is TGTGCCAGCAGTGGCGGGAGTTACACCGGGGAGCTGTTTTTT.

The chain uses TRBV19 and TRBJ1-2; possibly TRBD1 for D (5 bases). V was trimmed by 5 bases and J by 8 bases, leaving 18 bases between them. The length of the CDR3 is 14 residues. The V gene's germline CDR1 is LNHDA and CDR2 SQIVND (reference sequence). As DNA, the CDR3 is TGTGCCAGTAGTTACTTTGGGACGATACAAGGCTACACCTTC. The encoded protein is CASSYFGTIQGYTF.

The gene calls are TRBV30 and TRBJ1-1, with a possible D match to TRBD1 (6 bases). The CDR3 sequence is 12 residues long. Deletions cut 0 bases from V and 8 bases from J, with 10 bases between. Germline V CDR1 and CDR2: GTSNPN, SVGIG (reference sequence). CDR3 region: CAWSVRGGEAFF. As DNA, the CDR3 is TGTGCCTGGAGTGTCCGAGGGGGGGAAGCTTTCTTT.

V gene TRBV29-1 combines with J gene TRBJ2-1; D perhaps matches TRBD2 (6 bases). The V end was cut by 4 bases, the J end by 6 bases, with 7 bases between. CDR1 is SQVTM, CDR2 ANQGSEA, per germline. This CDR3 has 11 amino acids. Here the CDR3 DNA reads TGCAGCGTTGTGCGGGGCAATGAGCAGTTCTTC. It specifies CSVVRGNEQFF.